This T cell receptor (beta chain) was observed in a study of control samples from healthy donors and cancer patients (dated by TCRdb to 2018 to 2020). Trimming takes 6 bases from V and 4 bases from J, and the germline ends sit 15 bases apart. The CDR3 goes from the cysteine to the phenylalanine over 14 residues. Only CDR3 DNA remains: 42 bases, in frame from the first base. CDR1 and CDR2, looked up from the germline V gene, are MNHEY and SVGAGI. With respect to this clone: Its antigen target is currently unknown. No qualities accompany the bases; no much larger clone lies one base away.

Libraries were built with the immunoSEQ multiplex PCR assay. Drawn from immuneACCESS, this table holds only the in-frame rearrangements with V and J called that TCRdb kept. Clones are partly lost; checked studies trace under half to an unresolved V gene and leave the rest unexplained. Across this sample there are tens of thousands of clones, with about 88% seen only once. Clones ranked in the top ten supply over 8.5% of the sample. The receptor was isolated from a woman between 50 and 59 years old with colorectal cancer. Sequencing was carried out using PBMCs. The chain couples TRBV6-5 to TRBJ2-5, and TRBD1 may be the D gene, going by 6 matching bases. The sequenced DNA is TGTGCCAGCAGGGCCCCAGGGGTAGGAGAGACCCAGTACTTC. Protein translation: CASRAPGVGETQYF.